These T cell receptor beta chains were read from a single sample in a study of shared T cell receptors in the human thymus. Sequenced by immunoSEQ multiplex PCR; TCRdb stores in-frame clones only, minus some. Seen here are roughly 700,000 clones, 88% observed once, and the top ten hold around 0.0099%. The same sample was also studied in work on human thymus T cells.

Sequencing was done on a sample of thymocytes. The receptors were sampled from a boy younger than two with a congenital heart defect. Both conserved end residues are part of each CDR3. D genes are given only for firm matches. Where a row states a size, it is once, few, many or the class of an expanded clone; other rows omit it.

V gene	D gene	clone size	J gene	CDR3 DNA	CDR3 protein
TRBV11-2	NA	once	TRBJ1-4	TGTGCCAGCAGCCCCACGGTCGTCGAAAAACTGTTTTTT	CASSPTVVEKLFF
TRBV25-1	NA	NA	TRBJ1-1	TGTGCCAGCAGTGGGACCGGGGGCACTGAAGCTTTCTTT	CASSGTGGTEAFF
TRBV4-3	NA	NA	TRBJ2-6	TGCGCCAGCAGCCAGGGAGGACATGCGGTACCCAACGTCCTGACTTTC	CASSQGGHAVPNVLTF
TRBV7-8	TRBD2	NA	TRBJ2-7	TGTGCCAGCAGCTTAGAGAGCGGGAGCGGGCAATTCTACGAGCAGTACTTC	CASSLESGSGQFYEQYF
TRBV29-1	TRBD1	NA	TRBJ1-1	TGCAGCGTCGTCACAGGGGGCTCAAACACTGAAGCTTTCTTT	CSVVTGGSNTEAFF
TRBV5-5	TRBD2	NA	TRBJ2-7	TGTGCCAGCAGCTTGGTGTTCAAACCGGGACTAGCGGATTTCTACGAGCAGTACTTC	CASSLVFKPGLADFYEQYF
TRBV9	TRBD2	NA	TRBJ2-7	TGTGCCAGCAGCACACCGGGACTAGCGGGAGAAGAGCAGTACTTC	CASSTPGLAGEEQYF
TRBV4-2	TRBD2	NA	TRBJ2-3	TGTGCCAGCAGCCAAGTATACTGGAGCGGGAGCGGTGGTACGCAGTATTTT	CASSQVYWSGSGGTQYF
TRBV7-2	NA	NA	TRBJ1-2	TGTGCCAGCAGCGTAAACTACCCGCGGGGCTACACCTTC	CASSVNYPRGYTF
TRBV5-6	TRBD1	NA	TRBJ2-3	TGTGCCAGCAGCCCGGGGACAGGGGATGGCGGAGACGGCACAGATACGCAGTATTTT	CASSPGTGDGGDGTDTQYF
TRBV4-2	NA	NA	TRBJ2-7	TGTGCCAGCAGCCAAGTGATAACGGGTTGCCACTACGAGCAGTACTTC	CASSQVITGCHYEQYF
TRBV28	TRBD1	NA	TRBJ2-3	TGTGCCAGCAGAGAGACCCGGGACAGGGATGTAAGGGGACACTTTTATACGCAGTATTTT	CASRETRDRDVRGHFYTQYF
TRBV6-6	NA	NA	TRBJ1-1	TGTGCCAGCAAAACTGTCGAAAACCCCGAAGCTTTCTTT	CASKTVENPEAFF
TRBV9	TRBD2	NA	TRBJ2-1	TGTGCCAGCAGCGTAGGACTAGCGGGAGACCCCTTCTACAATGAGCAGTTCTTC	CASSVGLAGDPFYNEQFF
TRBV12-5	NA	NA	TRBJ2-4	TGTGCTAGTGGTTTCCTCCGACAGAAAGCCAAAAACATTCAGTACTTC	CASGFLRQKAKNIQYF
TRBV19	NA	NA	TRBJ2-7	TGTGCCAGTAGTAGACTCGACCAAAGATACGAGCAGTACTTC	CASSRLDQRYEQYF
TRBV11-1	TRBD2	NA	TRBJ2-1	TGTGCCAGCAGCTTGTCTAGGGCTAGCGGCTACAATGAGCAGTTCTTC	CASSLSRASGYNEQFF
TRBV7-2	NA	NA	TRBJ2-3	TGTGCCAGCAGCCCCGGCTACTACCCCCGGTCAGATACGCAGTATTTT	CASSPGYYPRSDTQYF
TRBV14	TRBD1	NA	TRBJ2-7	TGTGCCAGCAGGGAGGAGACAGGGTCCTACGAGCAGTACTTC	CASREETGSYEQYF
TRBV11-3	NA	NA	TRBJ2-1	TGTGCCAGCAGCTTAGCCGTTTCCCACAATGAGCAGTTCTTC	CASSLAVSHNEQFF
TRBV27	NA	NA	TRBJ2-3	TGTGCCAGCAGTTTGGGCTTTAGGGATACGCAGTATTTT	CASSLGFRDTQYF
TRBV27	NA	NA	TRBJ2-7	TGTGCCAGCAGTTCCGAAACAAAAAACGAGCAGTACTTC	CASSSETKNEQYF